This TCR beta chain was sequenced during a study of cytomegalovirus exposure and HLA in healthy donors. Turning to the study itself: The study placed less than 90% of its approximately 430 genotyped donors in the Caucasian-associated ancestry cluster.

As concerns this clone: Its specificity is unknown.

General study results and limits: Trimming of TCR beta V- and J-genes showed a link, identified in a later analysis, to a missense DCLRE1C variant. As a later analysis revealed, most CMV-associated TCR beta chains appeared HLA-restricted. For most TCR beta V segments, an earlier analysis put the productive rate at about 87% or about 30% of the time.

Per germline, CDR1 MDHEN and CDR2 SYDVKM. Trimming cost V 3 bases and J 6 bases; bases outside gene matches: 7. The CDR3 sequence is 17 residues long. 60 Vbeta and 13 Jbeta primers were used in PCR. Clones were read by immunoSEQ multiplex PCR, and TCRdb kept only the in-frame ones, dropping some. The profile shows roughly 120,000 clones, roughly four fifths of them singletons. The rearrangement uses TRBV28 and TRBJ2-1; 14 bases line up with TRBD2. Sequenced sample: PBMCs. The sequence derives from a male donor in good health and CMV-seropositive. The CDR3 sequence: CASSLSTGLAGVNEQFF. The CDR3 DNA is TGTGCCAGCAGTTTGTCTACGGGACTAGCGGGAGTCAATGAGCAGTTCTTC.